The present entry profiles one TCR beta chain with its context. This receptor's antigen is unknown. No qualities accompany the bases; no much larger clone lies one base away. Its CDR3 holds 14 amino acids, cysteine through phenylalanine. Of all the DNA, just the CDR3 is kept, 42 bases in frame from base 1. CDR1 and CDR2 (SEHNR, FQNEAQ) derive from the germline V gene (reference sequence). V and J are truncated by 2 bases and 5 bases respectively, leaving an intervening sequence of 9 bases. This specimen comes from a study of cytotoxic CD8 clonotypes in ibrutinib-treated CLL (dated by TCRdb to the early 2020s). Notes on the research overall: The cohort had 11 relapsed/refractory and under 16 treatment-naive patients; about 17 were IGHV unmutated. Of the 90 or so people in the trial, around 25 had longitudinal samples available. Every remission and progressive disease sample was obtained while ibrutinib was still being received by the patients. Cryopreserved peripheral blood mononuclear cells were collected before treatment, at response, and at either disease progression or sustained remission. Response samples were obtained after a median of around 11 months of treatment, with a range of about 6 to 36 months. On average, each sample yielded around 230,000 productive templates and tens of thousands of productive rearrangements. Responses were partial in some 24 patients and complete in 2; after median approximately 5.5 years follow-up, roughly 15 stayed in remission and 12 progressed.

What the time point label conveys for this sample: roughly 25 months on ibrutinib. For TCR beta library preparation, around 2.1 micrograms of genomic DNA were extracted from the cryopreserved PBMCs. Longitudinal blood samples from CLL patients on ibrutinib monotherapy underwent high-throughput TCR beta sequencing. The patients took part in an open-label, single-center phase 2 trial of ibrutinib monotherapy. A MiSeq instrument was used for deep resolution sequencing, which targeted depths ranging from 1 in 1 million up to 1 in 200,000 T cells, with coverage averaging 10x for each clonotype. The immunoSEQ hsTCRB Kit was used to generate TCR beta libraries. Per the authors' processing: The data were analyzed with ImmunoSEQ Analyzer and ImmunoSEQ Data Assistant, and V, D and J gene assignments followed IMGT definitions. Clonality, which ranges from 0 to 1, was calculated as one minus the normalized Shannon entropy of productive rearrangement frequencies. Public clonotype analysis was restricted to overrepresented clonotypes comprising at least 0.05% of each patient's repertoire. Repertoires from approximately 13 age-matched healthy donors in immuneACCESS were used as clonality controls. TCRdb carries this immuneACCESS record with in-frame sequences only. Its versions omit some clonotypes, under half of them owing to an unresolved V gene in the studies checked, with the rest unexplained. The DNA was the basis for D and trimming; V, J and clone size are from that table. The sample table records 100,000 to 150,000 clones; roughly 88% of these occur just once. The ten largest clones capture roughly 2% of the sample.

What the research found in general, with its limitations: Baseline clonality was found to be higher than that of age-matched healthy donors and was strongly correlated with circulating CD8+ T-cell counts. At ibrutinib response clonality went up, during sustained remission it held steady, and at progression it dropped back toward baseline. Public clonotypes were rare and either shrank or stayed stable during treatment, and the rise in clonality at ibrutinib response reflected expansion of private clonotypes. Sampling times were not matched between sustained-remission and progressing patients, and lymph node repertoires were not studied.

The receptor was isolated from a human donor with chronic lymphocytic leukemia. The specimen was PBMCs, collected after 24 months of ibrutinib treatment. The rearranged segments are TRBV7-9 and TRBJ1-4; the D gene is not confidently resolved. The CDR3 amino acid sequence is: CASSLRQNNEKLFF. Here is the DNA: TGTGCCAGCAGCTTACGGCAAAACAATGAAAAACTGTTTTTT.